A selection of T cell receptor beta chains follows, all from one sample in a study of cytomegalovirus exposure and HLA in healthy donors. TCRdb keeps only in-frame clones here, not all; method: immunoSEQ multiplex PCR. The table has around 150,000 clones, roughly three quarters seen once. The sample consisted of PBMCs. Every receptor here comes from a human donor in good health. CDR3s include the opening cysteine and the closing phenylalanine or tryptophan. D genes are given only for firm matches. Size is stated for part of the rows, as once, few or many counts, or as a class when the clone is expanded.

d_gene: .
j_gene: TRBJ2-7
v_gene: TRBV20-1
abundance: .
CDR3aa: CSARTSYEQYF
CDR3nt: TGCAGTGCTAGAACTTCCTACGAGCAGTACTTC

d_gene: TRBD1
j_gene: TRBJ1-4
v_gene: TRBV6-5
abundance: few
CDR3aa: CASSRQGRGVEKLFF
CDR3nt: TGTGCCAGCAGTAGACAGGGTAGGGGAGTAGAAAAACTGTTTTTT

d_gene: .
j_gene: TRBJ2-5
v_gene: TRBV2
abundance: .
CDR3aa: CASSEGGVRETQYF
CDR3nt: TGTGCCAGCAGTGAAGGCGGGGTGCGGGAGACCCAGTACTTC

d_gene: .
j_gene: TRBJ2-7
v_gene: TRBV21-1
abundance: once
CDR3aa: CAALTPIRTKDEQYF
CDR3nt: TGTGCCGCACTCACTCCCATAAGGACAAAGGACGAGCAGTACTTC

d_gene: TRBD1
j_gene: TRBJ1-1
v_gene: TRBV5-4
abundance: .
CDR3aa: CASSLEGGRVTEAFF
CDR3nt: TGTGCCAGCAGCTTGGAAGGGGGCCGGGTCACTGAAGCTTTCTTT

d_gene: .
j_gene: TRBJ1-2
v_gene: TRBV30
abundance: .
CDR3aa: CAWSPIRTGNYGYTF
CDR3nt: TGTGCCTGGAGTCCCATCCGGACGGGAAACTATGGCTACACCTTC

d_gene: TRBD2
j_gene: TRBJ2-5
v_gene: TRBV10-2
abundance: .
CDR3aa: CASSWTSQETQYF
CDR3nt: TGCGCCAGCAGTTGGACTAGCCAAGAGACCCAGTACTTC

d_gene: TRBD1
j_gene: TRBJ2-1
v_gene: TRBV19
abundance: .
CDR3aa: CASLGQDPYNEQFF
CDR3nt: TGTGCCAGCCTAGGACAGGACCCCTACAATGAGCAGTTCTTC

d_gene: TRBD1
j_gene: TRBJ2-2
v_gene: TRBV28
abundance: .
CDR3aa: CASSLQGDNTGELFF
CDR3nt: TGTGCCAGCAGTTTACAGGGGGACAACACCGGGGAGCTGTTTTTT

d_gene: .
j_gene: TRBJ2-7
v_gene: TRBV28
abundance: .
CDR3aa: CASRYTGGVYEQYF
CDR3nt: TGTGCCAGCAGGTACACAGGGGGGGTCTACGAGCAGTACTTC

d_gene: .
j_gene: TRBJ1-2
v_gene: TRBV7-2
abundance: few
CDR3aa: CASSQGRGYGYTF
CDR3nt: TGTGCCAGCAGCCAAGGCCGGGGCTATGGCTACACCTTC

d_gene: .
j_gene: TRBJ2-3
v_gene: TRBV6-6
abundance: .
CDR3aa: CASTPPGTDTQYF
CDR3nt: TGTGCCAGCACCCCGCCAGGCACAGATACGCAGTATTTT

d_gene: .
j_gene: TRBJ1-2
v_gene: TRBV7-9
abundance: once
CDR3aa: CASSLGSDRRYGYTF
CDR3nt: TGTGCCAGCAGCTTAGGTTCGGACAGACGATATGGCTACACCTTC

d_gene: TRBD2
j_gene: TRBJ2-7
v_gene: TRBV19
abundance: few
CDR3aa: CASSPLQGGFSYEQYF
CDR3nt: TGTGCCAGTAGCCCCTTGCAGGGAGGGTTCTCCTACGAGCAGTACTTC

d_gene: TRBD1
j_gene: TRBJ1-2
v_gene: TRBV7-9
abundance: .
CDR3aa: CASSLQGARGYTF
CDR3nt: TGTGCCAGCAGCTTACAGGGGGCGCGCGGCTACACCTTC

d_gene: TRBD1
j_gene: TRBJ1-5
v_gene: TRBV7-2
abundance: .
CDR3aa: CASSPGQGNQPQHF
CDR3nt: TGTGCCAGCAGCCCAGGACAGGGAAATCAGCCCCAGCATTTT

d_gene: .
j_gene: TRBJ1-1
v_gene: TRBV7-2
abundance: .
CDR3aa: CASSFGGLLNTEAFF
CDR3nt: TGTGCCAGCAGCTTCGGGGGGCTATTGAACACTGAAGCTTTCTTT

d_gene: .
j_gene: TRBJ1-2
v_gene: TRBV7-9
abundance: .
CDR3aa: CASSSRANYGYTF
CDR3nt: TGTGCCAGCAGCTCGAGAGCTAACTATGGCTACACCTTC

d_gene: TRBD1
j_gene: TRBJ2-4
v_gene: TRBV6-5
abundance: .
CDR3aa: CASRATGTAEVYF
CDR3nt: TGTGCCAGCAGAGCCACCGGGACAGCCGAGGTGTACTTC

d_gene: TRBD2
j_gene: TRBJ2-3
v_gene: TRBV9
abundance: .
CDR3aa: CASSVSWRAGGTDTQYF
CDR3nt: TGTGCCAGCAGCGTGTCCTGGAGGGCGGGGGGAACAGATACGCAGTATTTT

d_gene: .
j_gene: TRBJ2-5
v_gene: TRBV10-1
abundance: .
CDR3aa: CASSEQRGKETQYF
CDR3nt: TGCGCCAGCAGTGAACAACGGGGTAAAGAGACCCAGTACTTC

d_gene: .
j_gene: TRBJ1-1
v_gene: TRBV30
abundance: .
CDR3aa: CAFLPRGTEAFF
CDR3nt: TGTGCCTTTCTCCCCAGGGGCACTGAAGCTTTCTTT

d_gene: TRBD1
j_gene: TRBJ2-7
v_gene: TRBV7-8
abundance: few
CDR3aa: CASSTRTGPTYEQYF
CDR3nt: TGTGCCAGCAGCACCCGGACAGGACCAACCTACGAGCAGTACTTC

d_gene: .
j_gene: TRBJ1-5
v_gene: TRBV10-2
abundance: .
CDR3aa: CASSEFLNSNQPQHF
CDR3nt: TGCGCCAGCAGTGAATTCCTAAATAGCAATCAGCCCCAGCATTTT

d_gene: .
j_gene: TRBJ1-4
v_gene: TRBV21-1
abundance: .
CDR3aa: CASRWLGEGTNEKLFF
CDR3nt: TGTGCCAGCAGGTGGTTGGGCGAGGGAACTAATGAAAAACTGTTTTTT

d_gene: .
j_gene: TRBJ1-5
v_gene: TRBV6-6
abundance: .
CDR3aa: CASSYGRGAVRPQHF
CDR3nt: TGTGCCAGCAGTTACGGACGTGGGGCGGTACGGCCCCAGCATTTT

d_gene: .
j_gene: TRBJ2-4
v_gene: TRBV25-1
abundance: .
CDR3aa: CASSDPQGAKNIQYF
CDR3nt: TGTGCCAGCAGTGATCCTCAGGGAGCCAAAAACATTCAGTACTTC

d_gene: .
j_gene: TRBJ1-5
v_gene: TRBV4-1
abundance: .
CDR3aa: CASSLQVSNQPQHF
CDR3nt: TGCGCCAGCAGCCTCCAGGTGAGCAATCAGCCCCAGCATTTT

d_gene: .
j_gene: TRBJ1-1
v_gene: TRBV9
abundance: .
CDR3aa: CASSPSGSERAFF
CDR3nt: TGTGCCAGCAGCCCCTCAGGATCTGAAAGGGCTTTCTTT

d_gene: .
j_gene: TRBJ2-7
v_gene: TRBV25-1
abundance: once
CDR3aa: CASSRPGEGYEQYF
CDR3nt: TGTGCCAGCAGTCGACCAGGGGAAGGCTACGAGCAGTACTTC

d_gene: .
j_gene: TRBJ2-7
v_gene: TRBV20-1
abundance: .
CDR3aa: CSANVGYEQYF
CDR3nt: TGCAGTGCTAACGTCGGCTACGAGCAGTACTTC

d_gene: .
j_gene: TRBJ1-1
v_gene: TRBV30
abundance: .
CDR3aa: CAWRGRQNTEAFF
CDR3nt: TGTGCCTGGAGGGGTCGACAGAACACTGAAGCTTTCTTT

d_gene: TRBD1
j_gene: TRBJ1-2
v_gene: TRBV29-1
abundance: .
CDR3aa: CSVGDRRITESNYGYPF
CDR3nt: TGCAGCGTTGGGGACAGAAGAATCACAGAATCTAACTATGGCTACCCCTTC

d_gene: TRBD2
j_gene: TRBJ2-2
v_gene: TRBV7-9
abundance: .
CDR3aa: CSSSRNHPSGGSPGELFF
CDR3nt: TGTTCCAGCAGCCGTAACCACCCTAGCGGGGGGTCACCCGGGGAGCTGTTTTTT

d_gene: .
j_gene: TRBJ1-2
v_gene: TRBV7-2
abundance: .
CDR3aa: CASSFEEVYGYTF
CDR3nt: TGTGCTAGCAGCTTCGAGGAAGTCTATGGCTACACCTTC

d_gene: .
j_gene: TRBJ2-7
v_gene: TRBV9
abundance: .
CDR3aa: CASSVGPVSYEQYF
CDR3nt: TGTGCCAGCAGCGTAGGTCCAGTCTCCTACGAGCAGTACTTC

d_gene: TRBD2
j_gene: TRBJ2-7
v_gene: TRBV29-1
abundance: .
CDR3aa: CSVGLAGGAYEQYF
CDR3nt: TGCAGCGTTGGACTAGCGGGAGGGGCTTACGAGCAGTACTTC

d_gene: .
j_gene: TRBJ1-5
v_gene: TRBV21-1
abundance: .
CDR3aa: CASSKGTIPQGNQPQHF
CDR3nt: TGTGCCAGCAGCAAAGGGACAATCCCTCAGGGCAATCAGCCCCAGCATTTT

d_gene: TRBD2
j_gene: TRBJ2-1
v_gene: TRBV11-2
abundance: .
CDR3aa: CASSLPDWGVAGGDNEQFF
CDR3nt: TGTGCCAGCAGCTTGCCCGACTGGGGGGTAGCGGGGGGGGACAATGAGCAGTTCTTC

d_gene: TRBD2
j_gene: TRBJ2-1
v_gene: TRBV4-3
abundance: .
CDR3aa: CASSQDWAGASNEQFF
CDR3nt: TGCGCCAGCAGCCAAGACTGGGCGGGAGCGAGCAATGAGCAGTTCTTC

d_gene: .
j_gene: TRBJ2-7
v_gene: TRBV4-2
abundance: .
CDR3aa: CASSQSGPYEQYF
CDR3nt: TGTGCCAGCAGCCAGAGCGGTCCCTACGAGCAGTACTTC

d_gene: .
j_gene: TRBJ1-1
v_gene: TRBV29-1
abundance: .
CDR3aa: CSVEDSRRVTEAFF
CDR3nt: TGCAGCGTTGAAGATTCGAGGAGGGTGACTGAAGCTTTCTTT

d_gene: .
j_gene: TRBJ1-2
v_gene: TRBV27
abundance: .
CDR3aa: CASSPSEGYTF
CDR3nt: TGTGCCAGCAGTCCTTCGGAGGGCTACACCTTC

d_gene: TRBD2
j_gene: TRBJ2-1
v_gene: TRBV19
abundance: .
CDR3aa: CASSIREVSSYNEQFF
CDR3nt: TGTGCCAGTAGTATCCGGGAGGTGAGCTCCTACAATGAGCAGTTCTTC

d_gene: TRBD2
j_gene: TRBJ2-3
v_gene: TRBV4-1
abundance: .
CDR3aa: CASSQVGGNTDTQYF
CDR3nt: TGCGCCAGCAGCCAAGTGGGAGGGAACACAGATACGCAGTATTTT

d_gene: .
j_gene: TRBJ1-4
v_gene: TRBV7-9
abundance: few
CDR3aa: CASSLTLGAHEKLFF
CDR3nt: TGTGCCAGCAGCTTAACTCTGGGGGCTCATGAAAAACTGTTTTTT

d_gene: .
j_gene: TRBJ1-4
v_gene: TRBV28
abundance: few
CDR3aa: CASVGVGGLFF
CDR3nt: TGTGCCAGCGTAGGGGTGGGGGGTCTGTTTTTT

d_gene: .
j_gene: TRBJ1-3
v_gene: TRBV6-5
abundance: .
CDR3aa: CASSSQTGDSGNTIYF
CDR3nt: TGTGCCAGCAGTTCACAGACAGGAGACTCTGGAAACACCATATATTTT

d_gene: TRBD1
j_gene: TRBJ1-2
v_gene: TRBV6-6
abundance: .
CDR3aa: CASSPTGGIGYTF
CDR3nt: TGTGCCAGCAGCCCCACAGGGGGCATTGGCTACACCTTC

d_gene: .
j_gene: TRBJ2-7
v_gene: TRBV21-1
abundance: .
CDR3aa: CASSKGYREQYF
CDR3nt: TGTGCCAGCAGCAAAGGGTACCGGGAGCAGTACTTC

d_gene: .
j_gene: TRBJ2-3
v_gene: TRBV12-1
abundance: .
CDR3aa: CASSKPGNYTDTQYF
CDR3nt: TGTGCCAGCAGCAAACCCGGCAACTACACAGATACGCAGTATTTT

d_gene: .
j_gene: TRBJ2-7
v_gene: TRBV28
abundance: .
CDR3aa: CASSFTGLLEQYF
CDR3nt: TGTGCCAGCAGTTTTACAGGGCTCCTCGAGCAGTACTTC

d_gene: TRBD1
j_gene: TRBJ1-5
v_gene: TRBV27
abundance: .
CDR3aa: CASSLTGVGSNQPQHF
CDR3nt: TGTGCCAGCAGTCTGACAGGGGTAGGTTCCAATCAGCCCCAGCATTTT

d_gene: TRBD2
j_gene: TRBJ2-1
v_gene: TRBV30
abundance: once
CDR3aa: CAWSVGLADYNEQFF
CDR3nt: TGTGCCTGGAGTGTTGGACTAGCGGACTACAATGAGCAGTTCTTC

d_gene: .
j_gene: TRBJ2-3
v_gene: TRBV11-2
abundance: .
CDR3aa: CASSFSGSRLDTQYF
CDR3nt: TGTGCCAGCAGCTTCTCCGGGAGCCGGTTAGATACGCAGTATTTT

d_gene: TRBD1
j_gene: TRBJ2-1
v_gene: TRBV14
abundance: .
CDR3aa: CASSLTGQGVYNEQFF
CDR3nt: TGTGCCAGCAGCCTAACTGGACAGGGGGTCTACAATGAGCAGTTCTTC

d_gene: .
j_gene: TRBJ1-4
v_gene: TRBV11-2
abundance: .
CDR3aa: CASSPGMPNEKLFF
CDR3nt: TGTGCCAGCAGCCCAGGGATGCCTAATGAAAAACTGTTTTTT